Shown below are 28 T cell receptor beta chains from a single sample sequenced in a study of identical twins. A single record per CDR3 protein comes from TCRdb applying MiXCR to the 5' RACE reads. The sample lists 540,000 or so distinct CDR3 sequences, around 24% occurring once. This same sample was also part of a study on yellow fever vaccine responses in identical twins.

The sample taken for sequencing was CD4+ T cells sorted from blood. Receptors were obtained from a woman aged 18-35 years in good health.

This clonotype was detected only a few times. The chain links TRBV6-1 to TRBJ1-1, with TRBD1 identical over 7 bases. This CDR3 contains 15 residues. V was pared by 6 bases and J by 1 base, with 8 bases of the junction left unmatched. Germline V CDR1 and CDR2: MNHNS, SASEGT. CDR3 nucleotide sequence: TGTGCCAGCAGCCACCCGGGACAGAAGAACACTGAAGCTTTCTTT. It is translated as CASSHPGQKNTEAFF.

This clonotype has only a few counts. J is TRBJ1-1 and V is TRBV25-1; tentative D call: TRBD1 (6 bases). Germline CDR1 is MGHDK and CDR2 is SYGVNS. The CDR3 totals 14 residues. V was trimmed by 6 bases and J by 2 bases, leaving 13 bases between them. CDR3 sequence: CASRSGAANTEAFF. CDR3 bases: TGTGCCAGCAGGTCGGGGGCAGCAAACACTGAAGCTTTCTTT.

The rearrangement joins TRBV6-5 to TRBJ2-5, with 10 bases fitting TRBD2. The CDR3 spans 15 residues. The ends lost 3 bases at V and 3 bases at J; junction bases unmatched: 4. Germline V gives CDR1 MNHEY, CDR2 SVGAGI. The CDR3 DNA reads TGTGCCAGCAGTTATGGTCTAGCGGGGGAAGAGACCCAGTACTTC. Protein product: CASSYGLAGEETQYF.

This clonotype was seen only a few times. The V call is TRBV5-1, the J call TRBJ2-5; D is unresolved. Germline V gives CDR1 SGHRS, CDR2 YFSETQ. Between the trimmed V and J ends, which lost 2 bases and 2 bases, there was a span of 10 bases. The length of the CDR3 is 14 residues. In DNA form, the CDR3 reads TGCGCCAGCAGCTTTGGTTCGGGTCAAGAGACCCAGTACTTC. Translated: CASSFGSGQETQYF.

This clonotype was picked up a small number of times. The chain joins TRBV25-1 to TRBJ1-2; D might be TRBD1 (5 bases). V was trimmed by 4 bases and J by 8 bases, leaving 17 bases between them. CDR1 and CDR2 (germline): MGHDK, SYGVNS. The CDR3 loop spans 14 amino acids. CDR3 coding DNA: TGTGCCAGCAGTGGGTCAGTCGGGGGGAGAGGCTACACCTTC. This translates into CASSGSVGGRGYTF.

This clonotype was counted a few times. V is TRBV24-1 and J is TRBJ2-3, with no clear D. The germline V gene has CDR1 KGHDR and CDR2 SFDVKD. The CDR3 contains 15 residues. The ends were cut back, 3 bases at V and 2 bases at J, with 11 bases in the middle. The CDR3 spells CATSDPNSITDTQYF. As DNA, the CDR3 is TGTGCCACCAGTGATCCGAACTCGATCACAGATACGCAGTATTTT.

The chain couples TRBV27 to TRBJ1-2, with TRBD1 matching 8 bases. Germline V gene sequence: CDR1 MNHEY, CDR2 SMNVEV (reference sequence). The CDR3 has 16 amino acids. V dropped 7 bases and J dropped 0; count of bases not matched to a gene: 10. CDR3 nucleotides: TGTGCCAGCAAACCGACAGGGGCCTTAGCTAACTATGGCTACACCTTC. Translated: CASKPTGALANYGYTF.

In this sample, this clonotype turned up a few times. J is TRBJ2-1 and V is TRBV11-1; D perhaps matches TRBD2 (6 bases). The germline CDR1 and CDR2 sequences are SGHAT and FQDESV (reference sequence). V lost 8 bases, J lost 0 bases, and 29 bases lay in between. The CDR3 is 20 amino acids. CDR3 protein: CASRSAPGGIPSSSYNEQFF. DNA for the CDR3: TGTGCCAGCCGATCCGCCCCCGGCGGGATCCCTTCCAGCTCCTACAATGAGCAGTTCTTC.

The table lists this clonotype with a few counts. The rearrangement uses TRBV5-1 and TRBJ2-1; 8 bases are shared with TRBD2. The V gene end was trimmed by 4 bases and the J gene end by 6 bases; junction bases not matched to a gene: 15. Per the germline V gene, CDR1 is SGHRS and CDR2 is YFSETQ. The CDR3 has 17 residues. CDR3 loop: CASSTRLAHTFGNEQFF. In nucleotides, the CDR3 is TGCGCCAGCAGCACTAGACTAGCGCACACCTTTGGCAATGAGCAGTTCTTC. Full variable domain (missing parts from reference TRBV5-1 and TRBJ2-1): KAGVTQTPRYLIKTRGQQVTLSCSPISGHRSVSWYQQTPGQGLQFLFEYFSETQRNKGNFPGRFSGRQFSNSRSEMNVSTLELGDSALYLCASSTRLAHTFGNEQFFGPGTRLTVL.

This chain joins TRBV18 and TRBJ2-5; 8 nucleotides match TRBD2. This CDR3 spans 18 amino acids. The V gene end was trimmed by 3 bases and the J gene end by 2 bases; junction bases not matched to a gene: 14. CDR1 is KGHSH, CDR2 LQKENI, per germline. The DNA for the CDR3 is TGTGCCAGCTCACCCGTCCTATTCACTAGCGGTCAACAAGAGACCCAGTACTTC. It codes for CASSPVLFTSGQQETQYF.

This clonotype occurred a few times. The chain joins TRBV4-1 to TRBJ2-3; TRBD2 is a possible D gene (6 bases). The V end was cut by 3 bases, the J end by 1 base, with 11 bases between. Germline CDR1 reads MGHRA; CDR2 reads YSYEKL. CDR3 size: 15 residues. Here the CDR3 reads CASSHIPGGTDTQYF. CDR3 nucleotide sequence: TGCGCCAGCAGCCACATCCCGGGAGGCACAGATACGCAGTATTTT.

In its sample, this clonotype was seen a few times. The CDR3 sequence is CSAQQGVQETQYF. Here the CDR3 DNA reads TGCAGTGCACAGCAAGGTGTCCAAGAGACCCAGTACTTC. The J gene is TRBJ2-5, the V gene TRBV20-1; D is unclear. CDR1 DFQATT and CDR2 SNEGSKA come from the germline V gene (reference sequence). CDR3 length: 13 residues. Trimming took 6 bases from V and 1 from J, leaving 12 bases between them.

There are many counts of this clonotype. The chain couples TRBV20-1 to TRBJ2-7, with D perhaps matching TRBD1 or TRBD2 (5 bases each). CDR3 length equals 13 residues. Trimming left V 4 bases short and J 1 base short, with 11 bases between. CDR1 is DFQATT and CDR2 is SNEGSKA in the germline V gene (reference sequence). The CDR3 protein is CSATRDGSYEQYV. CDR3 DNA sequence: TGCAGTGCTACCCGGGACGGGTCCTACGAGCAGTACGTC.

Concerning this clonotype itself: Its ends do not fully match the called genes, so a read error is possible. The J gene is TRBJ1-1, the V gene TRBV6-6; no clear D gene. This CDR3 spans 12 amino acids. The germline V gene encodes CDR1 MNHNY and CDR2 SVGAGI (reference sequence). CDR3 DNA: TGTGCCAGCACACCTATTGGAGGGATAGGTTCCTTT. Its protein is CASTPIGGIGSF.

The CDR3 region is CRVGGRLDTQYF. CDR3 coding DNA: TGCAGAGTAGGCGGGAGGTTAGATACGCAGTATTTT. This chain links TRBV20-1 with TRBJ2-3; 8 bases fit TRBD2. CDR1 and CDR2 (germline): DFQATT, SNEGSKA (reference sequence). The CDR3 spans 12 residues.

This clonotype was observed a handful of times. The chain has TRBV10-2 and TRBJ2-2, with a possible D match to TRBD1 (5 bases). The CDR3 covers 17 residues. V was trimmed by 8 bases and J by 3 bases, leaving 22 bases between them. Germline V gene lookup returns CDR1 WSHSY and CDR2 SAAADI. This CDR3 is CASGSDLLKGDTGELFF. CDR3 bases: TGCGCCAGCGGCTCCGACTTGCTTAAAGGGGACACCGGGGAGCTGTTTTTT.

This chain connects TRBV2 to TRBJ2-1, with 11 positions matching TRBD2. CDR1 and CDR2 from the germline V gene are SNHLY and FYNNEI. With V trimmed by 4 bases and J by 10 bases, 3 bases remained unmatched. This CDR3 is 13 amino acids long. CDR3 in amino acids: CASSGASGREQFF. CDR3 DNA sequence: TGTGCCAGCAGTGGGGCTAGCGGGAGGGAGCAGTTCTTC.

The chain is built from TRBV5-6 and TRBJ2-1, with 7 bases matching TRBD1. Germline CDR1 SGHDT, CDR2 YYEEEE. Trimming cost V 8 bases and J 3 bases; bases outside gene matches: 11. The CDR3 sequence is 15 residues long. The CDR3 reads CARPSETGIYNEQFF. Here the CDR3 DNA reads TGTGCCAGACCTTCAGAGACAGGGATCTACAATGAGCAGTTCTTC.

In its sample, this clonotype was seen a few times. CDR3 sequence: CATSTRGLAGGGGLEQFF. CDR3 nucleotide sequence: TGTGCCACCAGCACCCGGGGACTAGCGGGAGGCGGGGGGCTTGAGCAGTTCTTC. The chain employs TRBV15 and TRBJ2-1, with 15 nucleotides matching TRBD2. With 4 bases clipped from V and 9 bases from J, the junction kept 13 bases outside the gene matches. Germline CDR1 LNHNV, CDR2 YYDKDF (reference sequence). The CDR3 is made up of 18 amino acids.

The genes are TRBV20-1 and TRBJ2-7; unclear D gene. Trimming stripped 2 bases from V and 7 bases from J, with 18 bases between. The CDR3 has 14 residues. Germline values: CDR1 DFQATT, CDR2 SNEGSKA (reference sequence). The CDR3 reads CSARFPGPVLEQYF. For the CDR3, the DNA is TGCAGTGCTAGATTCCCGGGCCCAGTCTTGGAGCAGTACTTC.

This clonotype was observed once. The V call is TRBV28, the J call TRBJ2-3, with 8 bases lining up with TRBD2. Germline lookup yields CDR1 MDHEN and CDR2 SYDVKM. V shed 6 bases, J shed 4 bases, and the junction held 12 bases outside the gene matches. This CDR3 has 16 residues. CDR3 DNA sequence: TGTGCCAGCAGCAATGGACTAGCACTTTATGCAGATACGCAGTATTTT. This codes for CASSNGLALYADTQYF.

In DNA form, the CDR3 reads TGTGCCAGCAGGGCGGCGGGGGAGCTGTTTTTT. It encodes CASRAAGELFF. This chain links TRBV12-3 or TRBV12-4 with TRBJ2-2; D gene uncertain. This CDR3 has 11 residues. Trimming removed 6 bases at V and 8 bases at J, with 7 bases between.

In its sample, this clonotype was seen a few times. The chain is built from TRBV7-2 and TRBJ1-2, with unresolved D. Looked up from germline, CDR1 is SGHTA and CDR2 is FQGNSA. The germline V and J ends were trimmed by 5 bases and 7 bases, with 14 bases remaining between them. The CDR3 is 13 residues long. The CDR3 loop is CASSLGPKGGYTF. Here the CDR3 DNA reads TGTGCCAGCAGCCTCGGGCCCAAAGGTGGCTACACCTTC.

The chain is built from TRBV14 and TRBJ2-1; 9 bases line up with TRBD1. The V and J ends lost 4 bases and 9 bases, in that order; junction bases with no gene match: 13. CDR3 length: 16 residues. Germline loops: CDR1 SGHDN, CDR2 FVKESK. CDR3 DNA sequence: TGTGCCAGCAGCCCCTGGACAGGGGTTGAGGGCGGTGAGCAGTTCTTC. Its protein is CASSPWTGVEGGEQFF.

This clonotype was counted many times. The V and J genes are TRBV12-3 or TRBV12-4 and TRBJ1-1; no definite D call. The CDR3 length is 14 residues. V lost 1 base and J 0 bases, leaving 6 bases between the germline ends. This CDR3 reads CASSLDQLNTEAFF. The CDR3 DNA reads TGTGCCAGCAGTTTAGACCAGCTGAACACTGAAGCTTTCTTT.

This chain uses TRBV11-2 with TRBJ1-1; 8 nucleotides match TRBD1. Per germline, CDR1 SGHAT and CDR2 FQNNGV. The CDR3 contains 12 residues. V dropped 4 bases and J dropped 10; count of bases not matched to a gene: 5. CDR3 bases: TGTGCCAGCAGCTCGGACAGGGTCTCAGCTTTCTTT. As protein: CASSSDRVSAFF.

The chain is built from TRBV5-1 and TRBJ2-2; perhaps TRBD1 as D (5 bases). The CDR3 extends over 14 amino acids. The V end lost 2 bases, the J end lost 5 bases, and 10 bases lay between the germline ends. Looked up from germline, CDR1 is SGHRS and CDR2 is YFSETQ. For the CDR3, the DNA is TGCGCCAGCAGCTTACTCAAGGGGACCGGGGAGCTGTTTTTT. Its translation: CASSLLKGTGELFF.

A few counts support this clonotype. The chain combines TRBV6-2 or TRBV6-3 with TRBJ1-2, with a possible D match to TRBD1 (6 bases). The CDR3 contains 14 residues. CDR1 is MNHEY and CDR2 is SVGEGT in the germline V gene. Trimming took 0 bases from V and 4 from J, leaving 9 bases between them. CDR3 bases: TGTGCCAGCAGTTACTCGAGGGGGGTCTATGGCTACACCTTC. This sequence encodes CASSYSRGVYGYTF.